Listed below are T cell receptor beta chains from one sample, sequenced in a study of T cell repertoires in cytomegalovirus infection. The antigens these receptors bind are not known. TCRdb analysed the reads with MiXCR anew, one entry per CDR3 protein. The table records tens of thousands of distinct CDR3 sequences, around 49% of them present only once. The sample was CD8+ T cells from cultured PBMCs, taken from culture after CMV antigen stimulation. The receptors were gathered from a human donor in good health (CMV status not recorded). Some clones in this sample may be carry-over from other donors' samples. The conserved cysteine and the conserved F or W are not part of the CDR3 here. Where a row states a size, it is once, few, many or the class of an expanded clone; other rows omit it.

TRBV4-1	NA	ASSQPSGANVLT
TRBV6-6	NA	ASSDPDSTYEQY
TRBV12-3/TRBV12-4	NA	ASSSMGQLNTEAF
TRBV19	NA	AGGAGANVLT
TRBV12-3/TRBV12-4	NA	ASSFYRGNTEAF
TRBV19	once	ASSIGGSEQY
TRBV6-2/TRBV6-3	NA	ASSETHRDWH
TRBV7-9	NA	ASSKNPWGGDRVVGGDTQY
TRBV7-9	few	ASEMRGYNEQF
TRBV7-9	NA	ASSWDQQGPEAF
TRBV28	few	ASSSSQGIFQYEQY
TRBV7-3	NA	ASSPDGTGRQF
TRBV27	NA	ASRGGAGNSNQPQH
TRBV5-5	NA	ASSLAQTGGYEQY
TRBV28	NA	ASSPWGREWSYNEQF
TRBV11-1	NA	ASTTGTGDIGAYEQY
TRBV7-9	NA	ASSLVWEATTPEAF
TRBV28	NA	ASSLVSGPYEQY
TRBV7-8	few	ASSLPRDTYNEQF
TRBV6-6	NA	ASLPAGSGTEAF
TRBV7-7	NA	ASSPKGTGPQETQY
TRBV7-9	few	ASGPSGSPEQY
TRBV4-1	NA	ASSQDAGAAYNEQF
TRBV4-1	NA	ASSQDSANYGYT
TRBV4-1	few	ASSQAAQPSQPQH
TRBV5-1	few	ASSDKTNTGELF
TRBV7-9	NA	ASSYLPGPTPETQY
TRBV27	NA	ASSPGGQPFYGYT
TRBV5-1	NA	ASSLAEAKNIQY
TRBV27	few	ASSLSWGSYDTIY
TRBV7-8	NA	ASSSYPPPEQY
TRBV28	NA	ASSPSWGSGRGEQF